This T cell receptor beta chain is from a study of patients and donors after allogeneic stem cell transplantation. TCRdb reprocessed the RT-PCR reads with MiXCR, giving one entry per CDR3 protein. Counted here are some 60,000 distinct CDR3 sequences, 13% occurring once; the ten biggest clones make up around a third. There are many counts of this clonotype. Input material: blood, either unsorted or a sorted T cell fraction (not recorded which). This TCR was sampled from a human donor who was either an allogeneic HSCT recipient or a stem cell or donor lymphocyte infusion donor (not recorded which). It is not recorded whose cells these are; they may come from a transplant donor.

Written as DNA, the CDR3 is TGCGCCAGCAGCCAAGAAGGGAGTAATCAGCCCCAGCATTTT. Protein sequence: CASSQEGSNQPQHF. V and J are TRBV4-1 and TRBJ1-5; no reliable D call. The germline V gene encodes CDR1 MGHRA and CDR2 YSYEKL. This CDR3 is built from 14 residues. Trimming stripped 0 bases from V and 4 bases from J, with 7 bases between.